This T cell receptor beta chain stems from a study of blood T cell repertoires in COVID-19. At the level of the study: From the United States, Italy and Spain came samples of acute and convalescent COVID-19.

Sequenced by immunoSEQ multiplex PCR; TCRdb stores in-frame clones only, minus some. The data contain some 150,000 clones, approximately 90% of them singletons. The CDR3 sequence is 15 residues long. V gave up 5 bases and J gave up 0 bases; unmatched junction bases: 4. Germline-derived CDR1 and CDR2 are SGHTA and FQGTGA. This TCR was sampled from a human donor in a cohort sampled during active COVID-19. The sample comprised peripheral blood. This chain joins TRBV7-3 and TRBJ2-3; the match to TRBD1 covers 8 bases. DNA for the CDR3: TGTGCCAGCAGCACCGGGACAGGTAGCACAGATACGCAGTATTTT. It encodes CASSTGTGSTDTQYF.